One and the same sample provided the 8 T cell receptor beta chains below, sequenced in a study of radiotherapy plus CTLA-4 blockade in lung cancer. The protocol was immunoSEQ multiplex PCR, while the TCRdb copy is restricted to in-frame clones and leaves out a portion. The data contain 35,000 to 40,000 clones, over 55% of them singletons. The specimen comprised peripheral blood, sampled from a patient treated with radiotherapy plus ipilimumab. These receptors were taken from a human donor with non-small cell lung cancer who had stable disease on radiotherapy plus ipilimumab.

The V and J genes are TRBV5-4 and TRBJ2-7; D might be TRBD2 (5 bases). Germline-derived CDR1 and CDR2 are SGHNT and YYREEE (reference sequence). The CDR3 totals 13 residues. V lost 4 bases and J 6 bases, leaving 14 bases between the germline ends. The CDR3: CASSKGASAEQYF. Written as DNA, the CDR3 is TGTGCCAGCAGCAAGGGAGCGTCAGCCGAGCAGTACTTC.

The sample holds a few counts of this clone. The chain carries TRBV7-8 and TRBJ2-5; 8 positions agree with TRBD1. Per the germline V gene, CDR1 is SGHVS and CDR2 is FQNEAQ. The J segment lost 1 base and the V segment lost 4 bases, leaving 5 bases of the junction unmatched. The CDR3 runs 15 residues. The CDR3 region is CASSSPTGAQETQYF. CDR3 nucleotides: TGTGCCAGCAGCTCCCCGACAGGGGCCCAAGAGACCCAGTACTTC.

V and J are TRBV7-9 and TRBJ1-5, with D perhaps TRBD1 (5 bases). CDR3 length: 12 residues. Trimming took off 3 bases at V and 16 bases at J, with 16 bases between the two ends. Germline V gene sequence: CDR1 SEHNR, CDR2 FQNEAQ (reference sequence). Here the CDR3 DNA reads TGTGCCAGCAGCTTCGCGGGGGGAGAAAATCATTTT. The encoded protein is CASSFAGGENHF.

The chain combines TRBV6-5 with TRBJ2-3, with 8 bases identical to TRBD1. CDR1 and CDR2 (germline): MNHEY, SVGAGI. V gave up 8 bases and J gave up 3 bases; unmatched junction bases: 7. This CDR3 region has 14 residues. CDR3 sequence (DNA): TGTGCCAGCGGTACAGGGGGGAGGACAGATACGCAGTATTTT. Translating it yields CASGTGGRTDTQYF.

The gene calls are TRBV6-5 and TRBJ2-7, with D unclear. The CDR3 has 16 amino acids. Trimming shortened V by 0 bases and J by 3 bases, and 15 bases separated the two germline ends. Germline CDR1 and CDR2: MNHEY and SVGAGI. CDR3 region: CASSYSGPSSRYEQYF. Written as DNA, the CDR3 is TGTGCCAGCAGTTACTCGGGCCCCTCTTCCCGCTACGAGCAGTACTTC.

This sequence joins TRBV6-5 and TRBJ1-5; no reliable D call. Germline V gene sequence: CDR1 MNHEY, CDR2 SVGAGI. Deletions cut 0 bases from V and 6 bases from J, with 6 bases between. This CDR3 is 13 amino acids long. In DNA, the CDR3 is TGTGCCAGCAGTTACTCTCGTCTTCAGCCCCAGCATTTT. This codes for CASSYSRLQPQHF.

V and J are TRBV7-7 and TRBJ2-2; TRBD1 aligns across 10 bases. Germline CDR1 and CDR2: SSHAT and FNYEAQ (reference sequence). This CDR3 is 14 amino acids long. Trimming took 5 bases from V and 5 from J; bases not matched to a gene: 2. CDR3 nucleotide sequence: TGTGCCAGCAGCGGGACAGGGGAAACCGGGGAGCTGTTTTTT. As protein: CASSGTGETGELFF. The full variable domain, completed using reference TRBV7-7 and TRBJ2-2, is GAGVSQSPRYKVTKRGQDVTLRCDPISSHATLYWYQQALGQGPEFLTYFNYEAQPDKSGLPSDRFSAERPEGSISTLTIQRTEQRDSAMYRCASSGTGETGELFFGEGSRLTVL.

The rearrangement joins TRBV2 to TRBJ2-6; possibly TRBD1 for D (7 bases). Germline CDR1 SNHLY, CDR2 FYNNEI. Deletions cut 9 bases from V and 1 base from J, with 16 bases between. The CDR3 runs 16 residues. The CDR3 loop reads CASMRDRLSGANVLTF. CDR3 DNA sequence: TGTGCCAGTATGCGGGACAGACTATCTGGGGCCAACGTCCTGACTTTC.